The clone carrying this TCR beta chain was observed a single time. The method was immunoSEQ multiplex PCR; TCRdb's version includes in-frame clones alone and lacks a portion of them. This sample yields 55,000 to 85,000 clones, of which under 98% are seen a single time; 0.2% to 0.3% belongs to the top ten. This sample was taken from a study of technical replicates of blood from several donors. Germline CDR1 is SGDLS and CDR2 is YYNGEE. The CDR3 extends over 15 amino acids. The germline V and J ends were trimmed by 0 bases and 2 bases, with 12 bases remaining between them. The sequencing sample was made of T cells isolated from PBMCs. This TCR came from a human donor in good health. The chain couples TRBV9 to TRBJ2-7; D possibly corresponds to TRBD2 (5 bases). This CDR3 reads CASSVEWESTYEQYF. The DNA for the CDR3 is TGTGCCAGCAGCGTAGAGTGGGAGTCTACCTACGAGCAGTACTTC.